This is a list of T cell receptor beta chains from one sample in a study of neurological immune-mediated disorders. TCRdb re-called the 5' RACE reads with MiXCR, one entry per CDR3 protein. Of 71,000 or so distinct CDR3 sequences listed, roughly an eighth are singletons. Sequenced material: PBMCs. All receptors come from a female donor with HTLV-1-associated myelopathy (HAM/TSP). The CDR3 runs from the conserved cysteine through the conserved F or W. A D gene is named only where the DNA matches it firmly. Clone size appears in some rows only: once, few, many, or a class for an expanded clone.

clone_size	v_call	d_call	j_call	cdr3_nt	cdr3_aa
few	TRBV2	.	TRBJ2-7	TGTGCCAGCAGTGAGTTCGGCAGCCCTGGAACGGTCTACGAGCAGTACTTC	CASSEFGSPGTVYEQYF
many	TRBV20-1	.	TRBJ2-6	TGCAGTGCTAGGCCGGGACGTATTTCTGGCGCCAACGTCCTGACTTTC	CSARPGRISGANVLTF
medium-sized	TRBV5-5	.	TRBJ1-6	TGTGCCAGCAGCTCTTATCAGGGGAATTCACCCCTCCACTTT	CASSSYQGNSPLHF
many	TRBV5-1	TRBD1	TRBJ2-7	TGCGCCAGCAGCGAGGGACAGGGGAAGACCTACGAGCAGTACTTC	CASSEGQGKTYEQYF
many	TRBV11-2	TRBD2	TRBJ2-5	TGTGCCAGCAGCTTAGTACAGCGGGGGTCCCAAGAGACCCAGTACTTC	CASSLVQRGSQETQYF
many	TRBV6-1	.	TRBJ2-5	TGTGCCAGCACTCAGGGCTTGAAGACCCAGTACTTC	CASTQGLKTQYF
many	TRBV5-1	.	TRBJ1-2	TGCGCCAGCAGAATTTCCCGAGACAGCTATGGCTACACCTTC	CASRISRDSYGYTF
.	TRBV11-1	.	TRBJ2-5	TGTGCCAGCAGCCCCGGGACAAGACAAATGACCCAGTACTTC	CASSPGTRQMTQYF
many	TRBV20-1	.	TRBJ2-1	TGCAGTGCTAGAGTCCGGACAGCATCCTACAATGAGCAGTTCTTC	CSARVRTASYNEQFF
many	TRBV10-3	.	TRBJ2-6	TGTGCCATCAGTGAAGTGGGCCGCTCTGGGGCCAACGTCCTGACTTTC	CAISEVGRSGANVLTF
many	TRBV20-1	.	TRBJ1-1	TGCAGTGCTAGACCCTACACGGAGAACACTGAAGCTTTCTTT	CSARPYTENTEAFF
many	TRBV7-2	.	TRBJ1-6	TGTGCCAGCAGCTTTCTCCTCGGGAATGTCGGAGATTCACCCCTCCACTTT	CASSFLLGNVGDSPLHF
.	TRBV4-1	.	TRBJ1-5	TGCGCCAGCAGCCAAACTTCCACGGGGGCTAGGCCCCAGCATTTT	CASSQTSTGARPQHF
many	TRBV5-6	.	TRBJ1-3	TGTGCCAGCAGCCCGGGACAATTCGGGCGAAACACCATATATTTT	CASSPGQFGRNTIYF
many	TRBV20-1	.	TRBJ1-3	TGCAGTGCTAGAGGTTTGGACAGTGGAAACACCATATATTTT	CSARGLDSGNTIYF
many	TRBV6-1	TRBD2	TRBJ2-1	TGTGCCAGCAGTGAAGGGACGGCGGGGGGAAATGAGCAGTTCTTC	CASSEGTAGGNEQFF
many	TRBV5-1	.	TRBJ2-6	TGCGCCAGCAGCCAAGGGGTAGCGGGGGCCAACGTCCTGACTTTC	CASSQGVAGANVLTF
many	TRBV20-1	TRBD1	TRBJ1-1	TGCAGTGCTAGAGATCAGGGTACAGGGGGTACTGAAGCTTTCTTT	CSARDQGTGGTEAFF
.	TRBV6-5	.	TRBJ2-3	TGTGCCAGCAGTCACCCTCTCGCACACCTTGATACAGATACGCAGTATTTT	CASSHPLAHLDTDTQYF
many	TRBV12-3/TRBV12-4	TRBD1	TRBJ1-5	TGTGCCAGCAGTCCAGGGGGTGATTGGAATCAGCCCCAGCATTTT	CASSPGGDWNQPQHF
once	TRBV5-1	.	TRBJ1-1	TGCGCCAGCAGCTTTTACGGGGCAGTAGATATGAACACTGAAGCTTTCTTT	CASSFYGAVDMNTEAFF
many	TRBV5-1	TRBD1	TRBJ2-3	TGCGCCAGCAGCTTGAGGGACAGGGAATCGGATACGCAGTATTTT	CASSLRDRESDTQYF
many	TRBV7-9	.	TRBJ2-3	TGTGCCAGCAGCTCCCACCCCGACGGGAGCACAGATACGCAGTATTTT	CASSSHPDGSTDTQYF
many	TRBV5-1	TRBD1	TRBJ2-3	TGCGCCAGCTCAAAAAGTGGGACAGGGGCAGATACGCAGTATTTT	CASSKSGTGADTQYF
.	TRBV6-6	.	TRBJ2-3	TGTGCCAGCAGTTCCCCTAGGTCTGACACAGATACGCAGTATTTT	CASSSPRSDTDTQYF
many	TRBV15	TRBD1	TRBJ2-3	TGTGCTACCAGTCAGGGGGACACAGATACGCAGTATTTT	CATSQGDTDTQYF
many	TRBV11-1	.	TRBJ2-4	TGTGCCAGCAGCTTAAGGGCCCCCAGTGAAAACATTCAGTACTTC	CASSLRAPSENIQYF
many	TRBV5-1	TRBD1	TRBJ2-3	TGCGCCAGCAGCCCGGGACAGGGCCGATCTATAGATACGCAGTATTTT	CASSPGQGRSIDTQYF
many	TRBV2	.	TRBJ2-1	TGTGCCAGCACCGTTTCCGGGGGATCGTTCGATGAGCAGTTCTTC	CASTVSGGSFDEQFF
many	TRBV7-9	TRBD2	TRBJ2-3	TGTGCCAGCAGCCCTAGCGGGGGGGCCCCAGATACGCAGTATTTT	CASSPSGGAPDTQYF
many	TRBV20-1	TRBD1	TRBJ2-1	TGCAGTGCTTCCCGTACAGGGGCGGTATCCTACAATGAGCAGTTCTTC	CSASRTGAVSYNEQFF
few	TRBV10-3	TRBD2	TRBJ2-3	TGTGCCATCACCCAGGTAGCGGGGCCCACAGATACGCAGTATTTT	CAITQVAGPTDTQYF
many	TRBV28	.	TRBJ2-2	TGTGCCAGCAGGATTTACGTCCCTTCGAACACCGGGGAGCTGTTTTTT	CASRIYVPSNTGELFF
.	TRBV6-6	TRBD1	TRBJ1-2	TGTGCCAGCAGTTTTGGGACAGACTATGGCTACACCTTC	CASSFGTDYGYTF
many	TRBV11-2	.	TRBJ2-3	TGTGCCAGCAGCCCCCCCGTGGGGACAGATACGCAGTATTTT	CASSPPVGTDTQYF
many	TRBV11-2	.	TRBJ2-3	TGTGCCAGCAGCCGGTTGGAGGGTAGCACAGATACGCAGTATTTT	CASSRLEGSTDTQYF
many	TRBV27	.	TRBJ2-2	TGTGCCAGCAGTTATCGTGGGGACACCGGGGAGCTGTTTTTT	CASSYRGDTGELFF
many	TRBV2	.	TRBJ1-3	TGTGCCAGCAGTCCCCGGACGGGCGGAAACACCATATATTTT	CASSPRTGGNTIYF
.	TRBV5-1	TRBD2	TRBJ2-3	TGCGCCAGCAGCTCCTATAAAGCGGGGGCTAGCACAGATACGCAGTATTTT	CASSSYKAGASTDTQYF
many	TRBV4-1	.	TRBJ1-5	TGCGCCAGCAGCCAAGAGGGTGCGAGGATTCAGCCCCAGCATTTT	CASSQEGARIQPQHF
few	TRBV5-4	.	TRBJ2-4	TGTGCCAGCAGCGGCGGGACGGACTATCCCCCCCGTTTC	CASSGGTDYPPRF
many	TRBV28	.	TRBJ2-7	TGTGCCAGCAGTTTAAGGTCCCTTTCCTACGAGCAGTACTTC	CASSLRSLSYEQYF
many	TRBV5-1	.	TRBJ2-3	TGCGCCAGCAGCTTGGTGTCCTCACGAAGCATCAGCACAGATACGCAGTATTTT	CASSLVSSRSISTDTQYF
many	TRBV15	.	TRBJ2-3	TGTGCCACCAGCAGATCTATAGATACGCAGTATTTT	CATSRSIDTQYF
few	TRBV9	TRBD2	TRBJ2-5	TGTGCCAGCAGCGTAGGACTAGCGGGGGGGCTCATCCAAGAGACCCAGTACTTC	CASSVGLAGGLIQETQYF
many	TRBV5-1	.	TRBJ2-7	TGCGCCAGCAGGGCAGGGGTCGAGCAGTACTTC	CASRAGVEQYF
many	TRBV24-1	.	TRBJ2-1	TGTGCGACCAAGGGACACCAAGACAATGAGCAGTTCTTC	CATKGHQDNEQFF
many	TRBV28	.	TRBJ2-7	TGTGCCAGCAGTTTTTACGGATTTCTATACGAGCAGTACTTC	CASSFYGFLYEQYF
many	TRBV20-1	TRBD2	TRBJ2-5	TGCAGTGCTAGTGGGCTTAGCGGGGGTGAGACCCAGTACTTC	CSASGLSGGETQYF
many	TRBV10-3	.	TRBJ2-7	TGTGCCATCAGTGAGGTGTACGAGCAGTACTTC	CAISEVYEQYF
many	TRBV5-1	TRBD2	TRBJ2-3	TGCGCCAGCAGCTTGCGTAAGAAATTACTAGCGTCAGGCACAGATACGCAGTATTTT	CASSLRKKLLASGTDTQYF
many	TRBV2	.	TRBJ2-2	TGTGCCAGCAGTGCGGCAGGGAACACCGGGGAGCTGTTTTTT	CASSAAGNTGELFF
many	TRBV5-1	.	TRBJ2-3	TGCGCCAGCAGCAGCGGAAACACAGATACGCAGTATTTT	CASSSGNTDTQYF
many	TRBV5-6	TRBD2	TRBJ2-1	TGTGCCAGCAGCTTTCAGCGGGGCTATGAGCAGTTCTTC	CASSFQRGYEQFF
many	TRBV2	.	TRBJ2-2	TGTGCCAGCGGGGGGAGAGAGTACACCGGGGAGCTGTTTTTT	CASGGREYTGELFF